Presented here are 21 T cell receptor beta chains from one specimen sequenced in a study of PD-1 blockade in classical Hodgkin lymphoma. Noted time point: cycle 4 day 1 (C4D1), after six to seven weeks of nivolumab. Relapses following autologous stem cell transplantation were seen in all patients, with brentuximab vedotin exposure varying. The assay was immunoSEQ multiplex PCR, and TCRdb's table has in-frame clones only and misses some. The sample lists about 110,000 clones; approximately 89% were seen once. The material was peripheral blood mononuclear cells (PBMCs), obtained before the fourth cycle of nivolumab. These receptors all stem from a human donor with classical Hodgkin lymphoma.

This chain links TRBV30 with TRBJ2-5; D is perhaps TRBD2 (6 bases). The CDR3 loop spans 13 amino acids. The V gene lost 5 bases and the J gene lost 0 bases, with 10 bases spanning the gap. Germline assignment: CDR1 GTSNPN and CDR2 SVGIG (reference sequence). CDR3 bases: TGTGCCTGGTGCCGGGGGTACCAAGAGACCCAGTACTTC. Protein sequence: CAWCRGYQETQYF.

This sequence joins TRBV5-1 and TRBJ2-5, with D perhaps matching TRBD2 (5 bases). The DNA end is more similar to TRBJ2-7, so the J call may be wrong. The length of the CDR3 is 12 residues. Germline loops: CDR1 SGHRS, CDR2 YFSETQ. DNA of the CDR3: TGCGCCAGCAGTTCTGCGGGCGACGAGCAGTACTTC. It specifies CASSSAGDEQYF.

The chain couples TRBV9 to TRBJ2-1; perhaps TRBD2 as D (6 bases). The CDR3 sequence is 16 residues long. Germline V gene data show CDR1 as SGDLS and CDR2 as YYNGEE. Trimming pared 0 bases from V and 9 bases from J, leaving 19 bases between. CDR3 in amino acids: CASSVGVKGGILEQFF. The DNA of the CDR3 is TGTGCCAGCAGCGTAGGCGTCAAGGGAGGAATTCTTGAGCAGTTCTTC.

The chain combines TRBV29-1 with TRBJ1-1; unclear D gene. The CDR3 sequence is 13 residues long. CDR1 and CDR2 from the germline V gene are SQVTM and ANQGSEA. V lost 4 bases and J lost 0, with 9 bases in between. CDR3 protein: CSVGVNMNTEAFF. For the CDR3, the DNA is TGCAGCGTTGGGGTGAACATGAACACTGAAGCTTTCTTT. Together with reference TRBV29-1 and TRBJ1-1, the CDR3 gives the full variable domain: SAVISQKPSRDICQRGTSLTIQCQVDSQVTMMFWYRQQPGQSLTLIATANQGSEATYESGFVIDKFPISRPNLTFSTLTVSNMSPEDSSIYLCSVGVNMNTEAFFGQGTRLTVV.

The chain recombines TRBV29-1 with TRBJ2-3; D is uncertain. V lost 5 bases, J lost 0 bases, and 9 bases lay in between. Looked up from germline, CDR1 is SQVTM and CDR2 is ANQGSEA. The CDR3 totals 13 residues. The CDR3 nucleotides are TGCAGCGTTCGGGCCATGAGCACAGATACGCAGTATTTT. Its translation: CSVRAMSTDTQYF.

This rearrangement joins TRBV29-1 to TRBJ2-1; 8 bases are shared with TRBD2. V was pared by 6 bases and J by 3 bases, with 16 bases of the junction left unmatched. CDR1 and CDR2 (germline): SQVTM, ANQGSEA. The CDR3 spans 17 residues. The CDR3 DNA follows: TGCAGCGTCGCTCCCCGTCTAGGCGGGAGGAACTACAATGAGCAGTTCTTC. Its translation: CSVAPRLGGRNYNEQFF.

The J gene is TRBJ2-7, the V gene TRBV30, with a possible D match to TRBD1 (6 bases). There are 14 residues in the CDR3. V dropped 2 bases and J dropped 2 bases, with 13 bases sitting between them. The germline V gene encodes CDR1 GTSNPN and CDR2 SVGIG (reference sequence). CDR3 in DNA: TGTGCCTGGAGTCAGGGGCTTGGACCCTACGAGCAGTACTTC. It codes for CAWSQGLGPYEQYF.

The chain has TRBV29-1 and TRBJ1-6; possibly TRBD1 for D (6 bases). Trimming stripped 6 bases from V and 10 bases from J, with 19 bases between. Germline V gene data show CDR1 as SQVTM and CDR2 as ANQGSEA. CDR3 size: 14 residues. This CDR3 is CSVAHREGESPLHF. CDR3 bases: TGCAGCGTAGCACACAGGGAGGGCGAGTCACCCCTCCACTTT.

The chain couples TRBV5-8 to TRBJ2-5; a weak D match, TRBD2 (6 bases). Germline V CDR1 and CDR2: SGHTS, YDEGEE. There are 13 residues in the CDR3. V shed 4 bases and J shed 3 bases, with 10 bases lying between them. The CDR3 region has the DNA TGTGCCAGCAGCACCGGGAGAGAAGAGACCCAGTACTTC. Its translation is CASSTGREETQYF.

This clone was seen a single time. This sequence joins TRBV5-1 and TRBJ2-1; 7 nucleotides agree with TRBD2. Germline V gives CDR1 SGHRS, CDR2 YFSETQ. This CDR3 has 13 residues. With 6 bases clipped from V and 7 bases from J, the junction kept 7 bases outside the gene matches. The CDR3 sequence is CASNEGGPNEQFF. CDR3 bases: TGCGCCAGCAATGAGGGAGGGCCTAATGAGCAGTTCTTC.

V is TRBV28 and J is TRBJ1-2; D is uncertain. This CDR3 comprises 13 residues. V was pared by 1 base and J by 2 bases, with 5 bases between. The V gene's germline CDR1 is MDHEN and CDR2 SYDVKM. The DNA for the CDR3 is TGTGCCAGCAGTTTATCCCAGAACTATGGCTACACCTTC. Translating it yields CASSLSQNYGYTF.

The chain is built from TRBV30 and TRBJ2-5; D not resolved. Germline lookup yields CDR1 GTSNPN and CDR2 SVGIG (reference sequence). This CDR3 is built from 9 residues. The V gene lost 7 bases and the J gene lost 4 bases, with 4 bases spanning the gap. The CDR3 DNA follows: TGTGCCTCCGGAGAGACCCAGTACTTC. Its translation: CASGETQYF.

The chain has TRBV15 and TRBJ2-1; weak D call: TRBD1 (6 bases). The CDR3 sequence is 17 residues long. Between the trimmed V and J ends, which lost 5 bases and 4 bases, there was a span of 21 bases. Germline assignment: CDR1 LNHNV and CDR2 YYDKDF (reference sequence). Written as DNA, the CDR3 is TGTGCCACCAGCGCTCCCAAGGGGGTGGCCGCTTACAATGAGCAGTTCTTC. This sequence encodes CATSAPKGVAAYNEQFF.

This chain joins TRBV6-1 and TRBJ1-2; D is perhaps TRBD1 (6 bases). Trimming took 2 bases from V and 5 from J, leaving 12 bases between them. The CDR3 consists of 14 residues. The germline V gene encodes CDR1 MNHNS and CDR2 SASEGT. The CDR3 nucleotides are TGTGCCAGCAGTGAATGGAGGGGGGGTTATGGCTACACCTTC. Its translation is CASSEWRGGYGYTF.

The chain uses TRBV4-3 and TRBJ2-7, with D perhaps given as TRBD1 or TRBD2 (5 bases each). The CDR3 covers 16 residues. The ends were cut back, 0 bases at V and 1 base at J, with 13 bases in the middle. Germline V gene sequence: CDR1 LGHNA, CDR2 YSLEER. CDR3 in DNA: TGCGCCAGCAGCCAAGATTGGACCTGGGGGTCCTACGAGCAGTACTTC. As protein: CASSQDWTWGSYEQYF.

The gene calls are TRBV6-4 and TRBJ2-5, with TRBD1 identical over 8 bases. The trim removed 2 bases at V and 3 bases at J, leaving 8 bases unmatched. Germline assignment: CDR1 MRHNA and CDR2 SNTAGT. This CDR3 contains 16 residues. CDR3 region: CASSDPTGTGEETQYF. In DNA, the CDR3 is TGTGCCAGCAGTGACCCCACCGGGACAGGAGAAGAGACCCAGTACTTC.

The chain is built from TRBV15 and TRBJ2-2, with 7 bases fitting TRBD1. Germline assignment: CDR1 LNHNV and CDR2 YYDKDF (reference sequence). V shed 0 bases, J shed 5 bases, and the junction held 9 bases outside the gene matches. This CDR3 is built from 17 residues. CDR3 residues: CATSRDWGQTGTGELFF. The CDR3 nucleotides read TGTGCCACCAGCAGAGATTGGGGACAGACAGGGACCGGGGAGCTGTTTTTT.

The CDR3 DNA is TGTGCCTGGAGTGTCGGGAGTAGCGCAGATACGCAGTATTTT. Amino acids: CAWSVGSSADTQYF. This chain connects TRBV30 to TRBJ2-3; possibly TRBD2 for D (6 bases). The V end was cut by 0 bases, the J end by 4 bases, with 11 bases between. CDR3 size: 14 residues. Germline CDR1 is GTSNPN and CDR2 is SVGIG (reference sequence). Drawing the rest from reference TRBV30 and TRBJ2-3, the complete variable domain is SQTIHQWPATLVQPVGSPLSLECTVEGTSNPNLYWYRQAAGRGLQLLFYSVGIGQISSEVPQNLSASRPQDRQFILSSKKLLLSDSGFYLCAWSVGSSADTQYFGPGTRLTVL.

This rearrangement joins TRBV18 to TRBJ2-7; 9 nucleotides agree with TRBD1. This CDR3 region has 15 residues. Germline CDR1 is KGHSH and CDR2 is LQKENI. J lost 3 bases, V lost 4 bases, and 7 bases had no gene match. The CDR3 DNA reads TGTGCCAGCTCACGACCGGGACAGGGCGTCTACGAGCAGTACTTC. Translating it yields CASSRPGQGVYEQYF.

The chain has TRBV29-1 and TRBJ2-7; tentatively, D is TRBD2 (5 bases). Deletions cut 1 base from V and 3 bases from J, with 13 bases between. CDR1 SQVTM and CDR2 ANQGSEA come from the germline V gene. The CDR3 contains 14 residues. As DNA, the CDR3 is TGCAGCGTTGAAGCGGCGCGCAGCGGCTACGAGCAGTACTTC. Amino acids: CSVEAARSGYEQYF.

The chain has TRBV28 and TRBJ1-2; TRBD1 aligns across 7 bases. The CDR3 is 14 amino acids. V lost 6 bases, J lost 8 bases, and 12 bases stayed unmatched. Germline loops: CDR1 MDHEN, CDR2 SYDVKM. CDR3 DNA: TGTGCCAGCAGCTTAGGACAGGTTGCGGGCGGCTACACCTTC. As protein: CASSLGQVAGGYTF.